This T cell receptor (beta chain) was obtained from a study of cytomegalovirus exposure and HLA in healthy donors. Study results and caveats: An analysis that came later showed most CMV-associated TCR beta chains appearing HLA-restricted. A later analysis reportedly found that, within productive TCRs, an Asian-associated ancestry cluster had fewer N-insertions than the mean observed across the approximately 700 donors.

The germline CDR1 and CDR2 sequences are SNHLY and FYNNEI. V shed 10 bases and J shed 1 base, with 16 bases lying between them. This CDR3 is 14 amino acids long. This clone occurred once. The antigen remains undetermined. PCR primers comprised 60 Vbeta and 13 Jbeta primers. How the authors handled the data: The count from a later analysis was 65 million to 90 million unique TCR beta chains, around 10 million of them shared. Produced via immunoSEQ multiplex PCR; TCRdb's table is partial and in-frame only. The D gene and trimming were derived from the DNA, and the V and J assignments and clone size from that table. The sample shows about 140,000 clones, 80% of them seen only once.

The origin of this receptor is a middle-aged man in good health and CMV-seronegative. The chain couples TRBV2 to TRBJ1-2; no firm D call. The sequencing sample was made of PBMCs. CDR3 residues: CANRYGDDNYGYTF. CDR3 coding DNA: TGTGCCAACCGGTACGGAGACGATAACTATGGCTACACCTTC. The full variable domain, completed using reference TRBV2 and TRBJ1-2, is EPEVTQTPSHQVTQMGQEVILRCVPISNHLYFYWYRQILGQKVEFLVSFYNNEISEKSEIFDDQFSVERPDGSNFTLKIRSTKLEDSAMYFCANRYGDDNYGYTFGSGTRLTVV.